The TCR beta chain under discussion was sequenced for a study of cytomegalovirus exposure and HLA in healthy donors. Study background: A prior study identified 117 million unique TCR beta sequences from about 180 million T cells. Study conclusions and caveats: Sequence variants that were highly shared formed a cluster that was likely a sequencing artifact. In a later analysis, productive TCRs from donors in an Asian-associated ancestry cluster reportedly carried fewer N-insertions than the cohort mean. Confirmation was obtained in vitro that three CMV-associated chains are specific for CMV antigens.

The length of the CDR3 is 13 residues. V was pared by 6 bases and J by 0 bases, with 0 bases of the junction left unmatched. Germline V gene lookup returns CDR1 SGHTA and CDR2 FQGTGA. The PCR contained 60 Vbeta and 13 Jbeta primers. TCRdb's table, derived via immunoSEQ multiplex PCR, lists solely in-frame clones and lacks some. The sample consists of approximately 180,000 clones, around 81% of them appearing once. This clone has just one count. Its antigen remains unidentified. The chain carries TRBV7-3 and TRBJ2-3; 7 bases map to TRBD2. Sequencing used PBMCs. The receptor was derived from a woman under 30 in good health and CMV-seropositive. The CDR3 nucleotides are TGTGCCAGCAGGCGGGGGAGCACAGATACGCAGTATTTT. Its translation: CASRRGSTDTQYF. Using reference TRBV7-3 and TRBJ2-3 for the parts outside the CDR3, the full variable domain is GAGVSQTPSNKVTEKGKYVELRCDPISGHTALYWYRQSLGQGPEFLIYFQGTGAADDSGLPNDRFFAVRPEGSVSTLKIQRTERGDSAVYLCASRRGSTDTQYFGPGTRLTVL.